What follows is one TCR beta chain and its context. Its antigen is undetermined. This entry belongs to a study of cytotoxic CD8 clonotypes in ibrutinib-treated CLL. Across the whole study: Each sample contained, on average, around 250,000 productive templates and tens of thousands of productive rearrangements.

CDR3 length equals 17 residues. Germline V CDR1 and CDR2: LGHNA, YNFKEQ. Trimming took off 4 bases at V and 0 bases at J, with 18 bases between the two ends. Study outcomes and limitations: A difference in sampling times existed between sustained-remission and progressing patients.

A 1 in 200,000 to 1 in 1 million T cell depth was the sequencing target. The repertoire was sequenced with immunoSEQ multiplex PCR; TCRdb's copy has only in-frame clones and lacks some. The sample yields 250,000 to 350,000 clones, approximately 76% seen once. Sequenced here: PBMCs, sampled at disease progression, from a patient treated with ibrutinib. The rearrangement links TRBV4-2 to TRBJ1-2; unclear D gene. This TCR was sampled from a human donor with chronic lymphocytic leukemia. Written as DNA, the CDR3 is TGTGCCAGCAGCCTCCCAAGCGGCAGCGAGCCTAACTATGGCTACACCTTC. Translated: CASSLPSGSEPNYGYTF.